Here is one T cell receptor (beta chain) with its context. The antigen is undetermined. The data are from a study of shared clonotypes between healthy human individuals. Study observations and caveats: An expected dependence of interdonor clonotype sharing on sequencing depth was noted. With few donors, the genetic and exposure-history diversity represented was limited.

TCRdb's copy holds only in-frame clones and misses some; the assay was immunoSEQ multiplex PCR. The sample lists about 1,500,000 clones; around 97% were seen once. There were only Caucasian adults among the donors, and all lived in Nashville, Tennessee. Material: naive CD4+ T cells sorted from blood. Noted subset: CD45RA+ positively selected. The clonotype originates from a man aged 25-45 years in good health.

The CDR3 DNA reads as TGTGCCAGCAACAGGGGCTATGGCTACACCTTC. Translation gives CASNRGYGYTF. The genes are TRBV9 and TRBJ1-2; 7 nucleotides match TRBD1. This CDR3 has 11 amino acids. With V trimmed by 6 bases and J by 4 bases, 0 bases remained unmatched. The germline CDR1 and CDR2 sequences are SGDLS and YYNGEE.